The source of this TCR beta chain is a study of blood T cells in healthy people across ages (dated by TCRdb to the mid-2010s). Notes on the research overall: In model experiments, template switching captured roughly one uniquely barcoded TCR beta cDNA molecule for every two T cells. To track age-related changes in TCR beta repertoire diversity, the study relied on deep sequencing normalized with unique cDNA molecular identifiers. The donors were divided into four age groups: young (average around 15 years), middle-aged (approximately 41), aged (around 59) and long-lived (about 84). To avoid experimental bias, donors of different ages were spread randomly across the sequencing lanes. Using the same blood draw, the study looked at two additional independent replicas of 1 million unique cDNA reads for two donors, one aged 18 to 29 and the other aged 80 or older. What the work shows at the level of the full study, not this receptor alone: The percentage of naive T cells measured by flow cytometry correlated strongly with observed TCR beta diversity. Compared with the aged group, the long-lived group had more naive CD4+ T cells, fewer expanded clones and increased TCR diversity, a pattern suggesting age selection. Estimates of total diversity from one million sequenced T cells were regarded as lower bounds and underestimates. Because donor CMV infection status was unknown, age-related changes in expanded clonotypes were potentially confounded. Bulk unsorted PBMC profiling prevented conclusive comparison of naive and antigen-experienced compartments. Observed TCR beta diversity per million T cells fell roughly linearly with age, and a significant reduction was already apparent by age approximately 40.

Systemically healthy Caucasian individuals from Russia, 39 in total and aged roughly 6 to 100 years, were included as donors. Each donor gave about 9.7 milliliters of peripheral blood, drawn into EDTA-treated Vacutainer tubes. PBMCs were isolated by Ficoll-Paque density-gradient centrifugation, with at least 6 million obtained per sample. Total RNA was extracted from PBMCs with Trizol reagent, with at least 5 micrograms obtained per sample. For every donor, an aliquot of PBMCs went through flow cytometry to measure the percentages of naive CD45RAhigh/CD27high T cells. The germline V gene gives CDR1 as SGHRS and CDR2 as YFSETQ. V and J are truncated by 1 base and 4 bases respectively, leaving an intervening sequence of 8 bases. From the cysteine up to the phenylalanine, the CDR3 has a length of 14 residues. CDR3 DNA is the only sequence kept; it has 42 bases, read in frame from the first base. Comments on this clonotype: What this receptor recognizes is not known. No much larger clone exists at a distance of one base, and base qualities are not known.

Receptors were amplified or captured by 5' RACE. The listed sequencing device is Illumina HiSeq 2500. A second 7 to 11 cycle PCR used a sample-barcoded 5' primer and a J-beta primer mix. A unique molecular identifier was introduced onto each TCR beta cDNA molecule by a template-switch 5' adaptor carrying 12 random nucleotides. At least 2.5 million CDR3-containing paired-end reads were obtained from each sample. All of the RNA was converted into first-strand cDNA using the Mint cDNA synthesis kit, with a TRBC-specific oligonucleotide serving as the primer. All cDNA was treated with uracil-DNA glycosylase and then went through a first 18-cycle PCR with the universal primers M1SS and BC2_uni_R. The study's own analysis went as follows. For normalization, 1 million high-quality reads were randomly selected from each sample, with every read carrying a distinct molecular identifier. Instead of being binned into consensus sequences, reads that shared molecular identifiers were thrown out. CDR3 identification, clonotype clustering and error correction used MiTCR with a Q25 quality threshold and the strictest error-elimination algorithm. A nonparametric unseen species model using Euler transformation provided a lower-bound estimate of total TCR beta diversity. The public reads were reprocessed in TCRdb via fastp at Q25 and MiXCR, keeping in-frame beta chains. All rows with the same CDR3 protein become a single entry with the most common DNA and genes. These V and J calls are TCRdb output, not the study's own analysis. The sample yields roughly 1,500,000 distinct CDR3 sequences; about 40% were counted once. The top ten hold approximately 7.9% of the sample.

The chain employs TRBV5-1 and TRBJ2-2, with the D gene not clear enough to name. The origin of this receptor is a woman aged 18-29 years in good health. The sequenced sample consisted of blood. The nucleotide sequence reads as follows: TGCGCCAGCAGCTTGTCACAGATCACCGGGGAGCTGTTTTTT. Its protein product is CASSLSQITGELFF.